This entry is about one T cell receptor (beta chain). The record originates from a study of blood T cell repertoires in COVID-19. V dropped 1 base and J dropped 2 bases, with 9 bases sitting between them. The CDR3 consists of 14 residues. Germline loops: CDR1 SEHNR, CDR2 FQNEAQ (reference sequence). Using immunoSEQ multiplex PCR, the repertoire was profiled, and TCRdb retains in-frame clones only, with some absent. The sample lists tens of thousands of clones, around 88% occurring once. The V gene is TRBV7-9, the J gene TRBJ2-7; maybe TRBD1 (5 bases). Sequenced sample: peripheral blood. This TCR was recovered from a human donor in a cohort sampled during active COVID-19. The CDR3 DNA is TGTGCCAGCAGCTTAGTTCAGGGTACCTACGAGCAGTACTTC. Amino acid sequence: CASSLVQGTYEQYF.